This TCR beta chain was profiled in a study of blood T cell repertoires in COVID-19. Sequenced by immunoSEQ multiplex PCR; TCRdb stores in-frame clones only, minus some. Of 200,000 to 250,000 clones in the sample, 88% were seen once. Trimming removed 4 bases from V and 0 bases from J; junction bases left unmatched: 9. CDR3 length: 17 residues. CDR1 is SGHTA, CDR2 FQGNSA, per germline. The sequence derives from a woman in her 30s with COVID-19, enrolled during active disease. The sample taken for sequencing was peripheral blood. This sequence joins TRBV7-2 and TRBJ2-4; 7 bases line up with TRBD2. Here the CDR3 reads CASSSLGGGIAKNIQYF. The CDR3 DNA reads as TGTGCCAGCAGCTCCCTGGGGGGGGGAATAGCCAAAAACATTCAGTACTTC.